A selection of T cell receptor beta chains follows, all from one sample in a study of blood T cells in healthy people across ages. TCRdb processed the 5' RACE reads anew with MiXCR; each CDR3 protein has one entry. The sample consists of roughly 1,000,000 distinct CDR3 sequences, 20% to 25% of them appearing once. This sample was shared with a second study, whose subject was T cells of mothers and their children.

Sequencing was carried out using blood. These receptors all come from a girl aged 2-10 years in good health. Each CDR3 is given with its conserved first and last residue. The D gene is left open where the match is weak. The size field is filled for only some rows; it gives once, few, many or a size class.

J gene: TRBJ2-6; D gene: NA; clone size: few; V gene: TRBV6-5; CDR3 protein: CASSLQGRGANVLTF; CDR3 DNA: TGTGCCAGCAGTTTACAGGGCCGGGGGGCCAACGTCCTGACTTTC
J gene: TRBJ1-1; D gene: TRBD1; clone size: NA; V gene: TRBV5-1; CDR3 protein: CASSSGQGGNTEAFF; CDR3 DNA: TGCGCCAGCAGCTCGGGACAGGGGGGAAACACTGAAGCTTTCTTT
J gene: TRBJ2-5; D gene: NA; clone size: few; V gene: TRBV7-3; CDR3 protein: CASSPKYF; CDR3 DNA: TGTGCCAGCAGCCCCAAGTACTTC
J gene: TRBJ1-1; D gene: TRBD1; clone size: few; V gene: TRBV7-9; CDR3 protein: CASSLAWTGDTEAFF; CDR3 DNA: TGTGCCAGCAGCTTAGCCTGGACAGGGGACACTGAAGCTTTCTTT
J gene: TRBJ1-1; D gene: TRBD1; clone size: few; V gene: TRBV4-1; CDR3 protein: CASSQGAGQGDAEAFF; CDR3 DNA: TGCGCCAGCAGCCAAGGGGCCGGACAGGGAGACGCTGAAGCTTTCTTT
J gene: TRBJ1-2; D gene: TRBD1; clone size: NA; V gene: TRBV20-1; CDR3 protein: CSATGGRTTDYGYTF; CDR3 DNA: TGCAGTGCCACAGGGGGCCGCACAACCGACTATGGCTACACCTTC
J gene: TRBJ2-1; D gene: NA; clone size: few; V gene: TRBV29-1; CDR3 protein: CSVNAGTSPNEQFF; CDR3 DNA: TGCAGCGTAAACGCCGGGACAAGTCCCAATGAGCAGTTCTTC
J gene: TRBJ1-2; D gene: TRBD1; clone size: few; V gene: TRBV3-1; CDR3 protein: CASSRGRTGGSGYTF; CDR3 DNA: TGTGCCAGCAGCCGGGGCCGAACAGGGGGCTCTGGCTACACCTTC
J gene: TRBJ1-2; D gene: NA; clone size: few; V gene: TRBV7-2; CDR3 protein: CASSLFPASYGYTF; CDR3 DNA: TGTGCCAGCAGCTTATTTCCAGCGAGTTATGGCTACACCTTC
J gene: TRBJ2-1; D gene: TRBD1; clone size: NA; V gene: TRBV4-1; CDR3 protein: CASSLREGGQGVEQFF; CDR3 DNA: TGCGCCAGCAGCCTTCGCGAAGGGGGACAGGGAGTTGAGCAGTTCTTC